This passage covers 24 T cell receptor beta chains from one sample sequenced in a study of blood T cell repertoires in COVID-19. Sequencing was performed with immunoSEQ multiplex PCR; in TCRdb, only in-frame clones are kept and a portion is missing. Of more than 300,000 clones listed, under 85% are singletons. Specimen: PBMCs or T cells enriched from blood (not recorded which). Every receptor here comes from a woman between 45 and 65 years old who had recovered from COVID-19.

This clone was picked up a small number of times. The genes are TRBV2 and TRBJ1-2, with D possibly matching TRBD1 (6 bases). The germline V gene has CDR1 SNHLY and CDR2 FYNNEI. The CDR3 runs to 15 residues. V dropped 8 bases and J dropped 0 bases, with 16 bases sitting between them. For the CDR3, the DNA is TGTGCCAGCGGGGAGTTTAAGGGGGCTAACTATGGCTACACCTTC. Translation: CASGEFKGANYGYTF.

The V call is TRBV30, the J call TRBJ1-1; D remains unclear. Germline V gene lookup returns CDR1 GTSNPN and CDR2 SVGIG (reference sequence). CDR3 length: 13 residues. The germline V and J ends were trimmed by 0 bases and 2 bases, with 7 bases remaining between them. Here the CDR3 reads CAWSVQSNTEAFF. CDR3 in DNA: TGTGCCTGGAGTGTACAGTCAAACACTGAAGCTTTCTTT.

The rearrangement joins TRBV5-1 to TRBJ2-5; 9 positions match TRBD1. CDR3 length: 14 amino acids. Germline V gives CDR1 SGHRS, CDR2 YFSETQ. V shed 4 bases, J shed 4 bases, and the junction held 5 bases outside the gene matches. The CDR3 nucleotides are TGCGCCAGCAGCCTCCGGGACAGGGCAGAGACCCAGTACTTC. Protein: CASSLRDRAETQYF.

The chain couples TRBV2 to TRBJ1-2, with D unclear. This CDR3 comprises 18 residues. V was trimmed by 1 base and J by 4 bases, leaving 22 bases between them. Per germline, CDR1 SNHLY and CDR2 FYNNEI. CDR3 nucleotide sequence: TGTGCCAGCAGTGAAGATAACGGGAGGCCCTCTCTAGGCTATGGCTACACCTTC. This translates into CASSEDNGRPSLGYGYTF.

The gene calls are TRBV19 and TRBJ2-7, with a possible D match to TRBD1 (6 bases). Trimming pared 7 bases from V and 6 bases from J, leaving 19 bases between. This CDR3 spans 14 amino acids. In germline, CDR1 is LNHDA, CDR2 SQIVND (reference sequence). Written as DNA, the CDR3 is TGTGCCAGTAATCAGGACAGCCTAAGGAGCGAGCAGTACTTC. Its translation is CASNQDSLRSEQYF.

There are a few counts of this clone. V gene TRBV3-1 (or the pseudogene TRBV3-2) combines with J gene TRBJ1-2; 7 bases are a match to TRBD1. V was pared by 0 bases and J by 5 bases, with 6 bases of the junction left unmatched. CDR3 size: 15 residues. In germline, CDR1 is LGHDT, CDR2 YNNKEL (reference sequence). CDR3 protein: CASSQEGPGGYGYTF. CDR3 coding DNA: TGTGCCAGCAGCCAAGAGGGTCCAGGGGGGTATGGCTACACCTTC.

The rearrangement joins TRBV25-1 to TRBJ1-2; unclear D gene. Germline V gives CDR1 MGHDK, CDR2 SYGVNS. V shed 6 bases and J shed 4 bases, with 9 bases lying between them. This CDR3 has 12 residues. The CDR3 DNA reads TGTGCCAGCAGGAAGGGAGGCTATGGCTACACCTTC. Amino acids: CASRKGGYGYTF.

The chain couples TRBV12-3 or TRBV12-4 to TRBJ1-2; 8 bases fit TRBD1. With 6 bases clipped from V and 4 bases from J, the junction kept 4 bases outside the gene matches. The CDR3 is 13 residues long. DNA of the CDR3: TGTGCCAGCAGGACAGGGGAGGGCTATGGCTACACCTTC. Translation gives CASRTGEGYGYTF.

This chain uses TRBV25-1 with TRBJ2-7; weak D call: TRBD1 (6 bases). The germline V gene encodes CDR1 MGHDK and CDR2 SYGVNS. This CDR3 has 17 residues. Between the trimmed V and J ends, which lost 1 base and 1 base, there was a span of 17 bases. CDR3 sequence reads: CASSESRTGHNSYEQYF. The CDR3 DNA follows: TGTGCCAGCAGTGAATCAAGGACGGGACATAATTCCTACGAGCAGTACTTC.

The J gene is TRBJ2-1, the V gene TRBV7-9; tentatively, D is TRBD1 (5 bases). With 0 bases removed from V and 2 bases from J, the gap between germline ends came to 14 bases. The CDR3 covers 17 residues. Germline V gives CDR1 SEHNR, CDR2 FQNEAQ (reference sequence). DNA for the CDR3: TGTGCCAGCAGCTTAGCGCGTGGGGCGGTTGCCTACAATGAGCAGTTCTTC. Its protein product is CASSLARGAVAYNEQFF. The full variable domain, in which reference TRBV7-9 and TRBJ2-1 provide the parts outside the CDR3, is DTGVSQNPRHKITKRGQNVTFRCDPISEHNRLYWYRQTLGQGPEFLTYFQNEAQLEKSRLLSDRFSAERPKGSFSTLEIQRTEQGDSAMYLCASSLARGAVAYNEQFFGPGTRLTVL.

V is TRBV5-3 and J is TRBJ2-7; perhaps TRBD2 as D (6 bases). TRBV5-3 is treated as an ORF (open reading frame) with a function not yet certain. The CDR3 loop spans 14 amino acids. V lost 3 bases, J lost 5 bases, and 15 bases lay in between. CDR3 DNA sequence: TGTGCCAGAAGCTCCCCGGGGGTCGGCGACGAGCAGTACTTC. Its translation: CARSSPGVGDEQYF.

Note on this clone: A junction boundary mismatches the germline segment, possibly from a read error. The chain couples TRBV11-2 to TRBJ2-7; the match to TRBD1 covers 9 bases. Per germline, CDR1 SGHAT and CDR2 FQNNGV. CDR3 size: 15 residues. The DNA of the CDR3 is TGTGCCAGCAGTTTAGACAGGGGGAGCTCCTACGAGCAGTACTTC. Its translation is CASSLDRGSSYEQYF. Full variable domain (remainder filled in from reference TRBV11-2 and TRBJ2-7): EAGVAQSPRYKIIEKRQSVAFWCNPISGHATLYWYQQILGQGPKLLIQFQNNGVVDDSQLPKDRFSAERLKGVDSTLKIQPAKLEDSAVYLCASSLDRGSSYEQYFGPGTRLTVT.

The rearrangement links TRBV4-1 to TRBJ1-1; no firm D call. V lost 1 base and J 4 bases, leaving 13 bases between the germline ends. This CDR3 is built from 15 residues. Germline V CDR1 and CDR2: MGHRA, YSYEKL. The CDR3 coding sequence is TGCGCCAGCAGCCAAGGTTCAGGCGCGGGCACTGAAGCTTTCTTT. Protein sequence: CASSQGSGAGTEAFF.

The chain recombines TRBV6-1 with TRBJ2-7, with 9 positions matching TRBD1. The CDR3 has 14 amino acids. The germline V gene has CDR1 MNHNS and CDR2 SASEGT. With V trimmed by 6 bases and J by 4 bases, 7 bases remained unmatched. The DNA for the CDR3 is TGTGCCAGCAGCCACTCAGGGACAGGGTACGAGCAGTACTTC. This gives the protein CASSHSGTGYEQYF.

This chain connects TRBV19 to TRBJ1-5; D not certain. Germline V gene data show CDR1 as LNHDA and CDR2 as SQIVND (reference sequence). V lost 2 bases and J lost 2, with 7 bases in between. This CDR3 is 14 amino acids long. In DNA form, the CDR3 reads TGTGCCAGTAGTATAATCGGAGGCAATCAGCCCCAGCATTTT. Its translation is CASSIIGGNQPQHF. Complete variable domain (other parts from reference TRBV19 and TRBJ1-5): DGGITQSPKYLFRKEGQNVTLSCEQNLNHDAMYWYRQDPGQGLRLIYYSQIVNDFQKGDIAEGYSVSREKKESFPLTVTSAQKNPTAFYLCASSIIGGNQPQHFGDGTRLSIL.

The chain carries TRBV5-1 and TRBJ2-5; D call uncertain. The V end was cut by 1 base, the J end by 5 bases, with 18 bases between. The germline V gene encodes CDR1 SGHRS and CDR2 YFSETQ. CDR3 length: 16 residues. The CDR3 DNA is TGCGCCAGCAGCTTGAGTACAGATAGACCCCAGGAGACCCAGTACTTC. It encodes CASSLSTDRPQETQYF.

The rearrangement joins TRBV30 to TRBJ1-2, with no clear D. In germline, CDR1 is GTSNPN, CDR2 SVGIG (reference sequence). The CDR3 consists of 14 residues. Trimming removed 2 bases from V and 8 bases from J, with 18 bases in between. The CDR3 loop is CAWSLTSRPLGYTF. CDR3 DNA: TGTGCCTGGAGTCTGACATCGCGACCGCTGGGCTACACCTTC.

The CDR3 loop is CASSPLTYEQYF. The CDR3 DNA is TGTGCCAGCAGCCCCTTAACCTACGAGCAGTACTTC. The chain is built from TRBV28 and TRBJ2-7; D unresolved. Deletions cut 6 bases from V and 2 bases from J, with 8 bases between. The CDR3 sequence is 12 residues long. Germline assignment: CDR1 MDHEN and CDR2 SYDVKM.

This clone was seen a few times. The CDR3 DNA sequence: TGCAGCGTTGTGGCGGTACCGGGGTTACATGGCTACACCTTC. It is translated as CSVVAVPGLHGYTF. The rearrangement links TRBV29-1 to TRBJ1-2; D uncertain. The V and J ends lost 4 bases and 6 bases respectively, with 18 bases between them. In germline, CDR1 is SQVTM, CDR2 ANQGSEA. The CDR3 is 14 residues long.

The rearrangement joins TRBV30 to TRBJ1-6, with TRBD1 as a possible D gene (5 bases). CDR1 and CDR2 from the germline V gene are GTSNPN and SVGIG (reference sequence). The V and J ends lost 1 base and 5 bases respectively, with 12 bases between them. This CDR3 spans 15 amino acids. The CDR3 loop is CAWSGGGVHNSPLHF. The DNA for the CDR3 is TGTGCCTGGAGTGGGGGGGGAGTCCATAATTCACCCCTCCACTTT.

The rearrangement links TRBV4-1 to TRBJ2-1, with D uncertain. The CDR3 has 17 residues. Per germline, CDR1 MGHRA and CDR2 YSYEKL. V lost 5 bases, J lost 6 bases, and 23 bases lay in between. CDR3 sequence reads: CASSFSTIGLLLNEQFF. CDR3 DNA sequence: TGCGCCAGCAGCTTTTCAACGATCGGTTTGCTTCTCAATGAGCAGTTCTTC.

This clone was counted a few times. The chain uses TRBV5-4 and TRBJ2-7; TRBD1 might be the D (6 bases). Between the trimmed V and J ends, which lost 0 bases and 2 bases, there was a span of 9 bases. Germline V gene sequence: CDR1 SGHNT, CDR2 YYREEE (reference sequence). CDR3 length equals 14 residues. CDR3 amino acids: CASSLGQVPYEQYF. CDR3 in DNA: TGTGCCAGCAGCTTGGGACAGGTACCCTACGAGCAGTACTTC.

The chain combines TRBV7-9 with TRBJ1-3; the match to TRBD1 covers 8 bases. CDR1 SEHNR and CDR2 FQNEAQ come from the germline V gene (reference sequence). V was clipped by 0 bases and J by 2 bases; unmatched bases: 6. The CDR3 sequence is 17 residues long. Here the CDR3 reads CASSLAAGGTAGNTIYF. CDR3 nucleotide sequence: TGTGCCAGCAGCTTAGCTGCAGGGGGCACGGCTGGAAACACCATATATTTT.

CDR3 sequence: CASSWDRGNNEQFF. As DNA, the CDR3 is TGTGCCAGCAGTTGGGACAGGGGTAACAATGAGCAGTTCTTC. The chain couples TRBV2 to TRBJ2-1; the match to TRBD1 covers 10 bases. Germline CDR1 SNHLY, CDR2 FYNNEI. V dropped 5 bases and J dropped 5; count of bases not matched to a gene: 3. The CDR3 extends over 14 amino acids.